The 3 T cell receptor beta chains reported below all come from one sample, sequenced in a study of blood T cell dynamics during melanoma immunotherapy. Time point specified: week 3, after first cycle of checkpoint inhibitor. Method: immunoSEQ multiplex PCR; TCRdb's copy keeps in-frame clones and lacks some. The sample carries over 15,000 clones, 87% recorded once. The sequenced sample was blood, obtained from a patient treated with checkpoint blockade. These receptors all stem from a human donor with melanoma.

V gene TRBV29-1 combines with J gene TRBJ2-3, with 7 bases matching TRBD2. The CDR3 extends over 13 amino acids. Losses at the gene ends were 3 bases for V and 5 bases for J; bases not matched to a gene: 5. Per the germline V gene, CDR1 is SQVTM and CDR2 is ANQGSEA. CDR3 protein: CSVDGGRGDTQYF. The CDR3 nucleotides are TGCAGCGTTGACGGTGGGAGGGGAGATACGCAGTATTTT.

DNA of the CDR3: TGTGCCAGCAGCCAGGGACTAGCGGGAAAGGGTGAGCAGTTCTTC. Translated: CASSQGLAGKGEQFF. V gene TRBV7-9 combines with J gene TRBJ2-1, with 13 bases matching TRBD2. The CDR3 extends over 15 amino acids. After removal of 5 bases from V and 9 bases from J, the junction contained 7 bases not matched to a gene. Germline V gene lookup returns CDR1 SEHNR and CDR2 FQNEAQ (reference sequence).

This rearrangement joins TRBV13 to TRBJ2-2, with a possible D match to TRBD1 (6 bases). This CDR3 region has 16 residues. Germline lookup yields CDR1 PRHDT and CDR2 FYEKMQ (reference sequence). V gave up 5 bases and J gave up 0 bases, with 13 bases separating them. DNA of the CDR3: TGTGCCAGCAGCCCCCGGACAGCCGCGAACACCGGGGAGCTGTTTTTT. This codes for CASSPRTAANTGELFF.